A selection of T cell receptor beta chains follows, all from one sample in a study of T-cell memory formation after mild COVID-19. MiXCR, applied by TCRdb to the 5' RACE reads, yields one record per CDR3 protein. The data show about 310,000 distinct CDR3 sequences, 15% to 20% seen once. The sequenced material came from PBMCs or a T cell subset sorted from them (not recorded which). The receptor set was obtained from a man aged 18 to 29 who had mild COVID-19 (a few samples of this study predate the infection). Cell type and time point are not known. Each CDR3 is given with its conserved first and last residue. A D gene is named only where the DNA matches it firmly. Part of the rows lack a size; the others show once, few, many or a class for expanded clones.

clone_size: many
j_call: TRBJ2-2
d_call: NA
v_call: TRBV7-9
cdr3_aa: CASSIQETGELFF
cdr3_nt: TGTGCCAGCAGCATCCAAGAGACCGGGGAGCTGTTTTTT

clone_size: few
j_call: TRBJ1-2
d_call: NA
v_call: TRBV29-1
cdr3_aa: CSVVDTYGYTF
cdr3_nt: TGCAGCGTTGTGGACACCTATGGCTACACCTTC

clone_size: many
j_call: TRBJ2-5
d_call: TRBD2
v_call: TRBV20-1
cdr3_aa: CSASPSSGGPSTQYF
cdr3_nt: TGCAGTGCTAGCCCTTCTAGCGGGGGGCCATCGACCCAGTACTTC

clone_size: many
j_call: TRBJ2-2
d_call: TRBD1
v_call: TRBV7-9
cdr3_aa: CASSSRTGINTGELFF
cdr3_nt: TGTGCCAGCAGCTCCAGGACAGGGATTAACACCGGGGAGCTGTTTTTT

clone_size: NA
j_call: TRBJ2-1
d_call: NA
v_call: TRBV4-2
cdr3_aa: CASSPNWSGTNEQFF
cdr3_nt: TGTGCCAGCAGCCCGAATTGGTCGGGAACGAATGAGCAGTTCTTC

clone_size: NA
j_call: TRBJ2-3
d_call: TRBD2
v_call: TRBV4-3
cdr3_aa: CASSQEARGGTDTQYF
cdr3_nt: TGCGCCAGCAGCCAAGAGGCGCGGGGGGGCACAGATACGCAGTATTTT

clone_size: NA
j_call: TRBJ2-3
d_call: NA
v_call: TRBV29-1
cdr3_aa: CSVVLQSTDTQYF
cdr3_nt: TGCAGCGTTGTACTACAGAGCACAGATACGCAGTATTTT

clone_size: few
j_call: TRBJ1-4
d_call: TRBD1
v_call: TRBV7-9
cdr3_aa: CASSSRDRVPNEKLFF
cdr3_nt: TGTGCCAGCAGCTCCCGGGACAGGGTCCCTAATGAAAAACTGTTTTTT

clone_size: few
j_call: TRBJ1-1
d_call: TRBD1
v_call: TRBV6-1
cdr3_aa: CASSDGQGSIMNTEAFF
cdr3_nt: TGTGCCAGCAGCGACGGACAGGGGAGCATCATGAACACTGAAGCTTTCTTT

clone_size: NA
j_call: TRBJ1-3
d_call: NA
v_call: TRBV10-3
cdr3_aa: CAISRTSGNTIYF
cdr3_nt: TGTGCCATCAGTCGGACGTCGGGAAACACCATATATTTT

clone_size: NA
j_call: TRBJ2-6
d_call: NA
v_call: TRBV5-1
cdr3_aa: CASRELAGANVLTF
cdr3_nt: TGCGCCAGCAGGGAACTCGCTGGGGCCAACGTCCTGACTTTC

clone_size: NA
j_call: TRBJ1-5
d_call: NA
v_call: TRBV6-5
cdr3_aa: CASSYTGGQPQHF
cdr3_nt: TGTGCCAGCAGTTACACGGGCGGTCAGCCCCAGCATTTT

clone_size: few
j_call: TRBJ2-5
d_call: NA
v_call: TRBV7-9
cdr3_aa: CASSLTGRLLETQYF
cdr3_nt: TGTGCCAGCAGCCTCACAGGGAGACTTCTGGAGACCCAGTACTTC

clone_size: NA
j_call: TRBJ2-5
d_call: TRBD2
v_call: TRBV7-2
cdr3_aa: CASSPWEGTETQYF
cdr3_nt: TGTGCCAGCAGCCCGTGGGAGGGGACAGAGACCCAGTACTTC

clone_size: NA
j_call: TRBJ2-5
d_call: TRBD1
v_call: TRBV29-1
cdr3_aa: CSVPTPGQGLGSATQYF
cdr3_nt: TGCAGCGTTCCTACCCCGGGACAGGGGTTAGGCTCGGCGACCCAGTACTTC

clone_size: NA
j_call: TRBJ1-5
d_call: NA
v_call: TRBV2
cdr3_aa: CASSDRTREVQPQHF
cdr3_nt: TGTGCCAGCAGTGACAGGACCCGAGAGGTCCAGCCCCAGCATTTT

clone_size: NA
j_call: TRBJ2-7
d_call: NA
v_call: TRBV7-8
cdr3_aa: CASRQFYEQYF
cdr3_nt: TGTGCCAGCAGACAGTTCTACGAGCAGTACTTC

clone_size: few
j_call: TRBJ2-5
d_call: NA
v_call: TRBV4-1
cdr3_aa: CASSQTSRNEETQYF
cdr3_nt: TGCGCCAGCAGCCAAACGAGTCGGAACGAAGAGACCCAGTACTTC

clone_size: NA
j_call: TRBJ1-1
d_call: NA
v_call: TRBV12-3/TRBV12-4
cdr3_aa: CASGVGHTEAFF
cdr3_nt: TGTGCCTCTGGGGTTGGGCACACTGAAGCTTTCTTT

clone_size: NA
j_call: TRBJ1-3
d_call: NA
v_call: TRBV7-9
cdr3_aa: CASSFLNEGNTIYF
cdr3_nt: TGTGCCAGCAGCTTCCTGAATGAGGGAAACACCATATATTTT

clone_size: few
j_call: TRBJ2-5
d_call: NA
v_call: TRBV20-1
cdr3_aa: CSARGVIQGRQEETQYF
cdr3_nt: TGCAGTGCTAGAGGAGTTATTCAGGGACGGCAAGAAGAGACCCAGTACTTC

clone_size: NA
j_call: TRBJ2-7
d_call: TRBD1
v_call: TRBV5-8
cdr3_aa: CASSLGGTVPYEQYF
cdr3_nt: TGTGCCAGCAGCTTGGGTGGGACAGTTCCCTACGAGCAGTACTTC

clone_size: few
j_call: TRBJ2-5
d_call: NA
v_call: TRBV2
cdr3_aa: CATSEGEETQYF
cdr3_nt: TGTGCCACCTCCGAGGGGGAAGAGACCCAGTACTTC

clone_size: few
j_call: TRBJ1-2
d_call: NA
v_call: TRBV4-3
cdr3_aa: CASSQEGARVGYTF
cdr3_nt: TGCGCCAGCAGCCAAGAGGGGGCTCGCGTAGGCTACACCTTC

clone_size: NA
j_call: TRBJ2-7
d_call: NA
v_call: TRBV12-3/TRBV12-4
cdr3_aa: CASTKRVGEQYF
cdr3_nt: TGTGCCAGCACCAAACGAGTAGGCGAGCAGTACTTC

clone_size: few
j_call: TRBJ2-1
d_call: NA
v_call: TRBV12-3/TRBV12-4
cdr3_aa: CASRLANEQFF
cdr3_nt: TGTGCCAGCCGTCTCGCCAATGAGCAGTTCTTC

clone_size: few
j_call: TRBJ2-1
d_call: NA
v_call: TRBV28
cdr3_aa: CASSFGLGEQFF
cdr3_nt: TGTGCCAGCAGTTTCGGACTGGGTGAGCAGTTCTTC

clone_size: few
j_call: TRBJ2-3
d_call: NA
v_call: TRBV4-3
cdr3_aa: CASSQRASDTQYF
cdr3_nt: TGCGCCAGCAGCCAGAGGGCAAGTGATACGCAGTATTTT

clone_size: NA
j_call: TRBJ2-3
d_call: NA
v_call: TRBV3-2
cdr3_aa: CASSHSGTSGSWPTDTQYF
cdr3_nt: TGTGCCAGCAGCCATTCCGGGACTAGCGGGTCTTGGCCCACAGATACGCAGTATTTT

clone_size: NA
j_call: TRBJ2-7
d_call: NA
v_call: TRBV4-1
cdr3_aa: CASSPRNSREQYF
cdr3_nt: TGCGCCAGCAGCCCCCGTAATTCTCGCGAGCAGTACTTC

clone_size: NA
j_call: TRBJ2-3
d_call: NA
v_call: TRBV20-1
cdr3_aa: CSAGEAGTDTQYF
cdr3_nt: TGCAGTGCTGGGGAGGCAGGCACAGATACGCAGTATTTT

clone_size: NA
j_call: TRBJ1-1
d_call: NA
v_call: TRBV19
cdr3_aa: CASTWDTRPNTEAFF
cdr3_nt: TGTGCCAGTACCTGGGACACCCGACCTAACACTGAAGCTTTCTTT

clone_size: few
j_call: TRBJ2-5
d_call: NA
v_call: TRBV3-1
cdr3_aa: CASSPPSDGQETQYF
cdr3_nt: TGTGCCAGCAGCCCCCCATCAGACGGGCAAGAGACCCAGTACTTC

clone_size: NA
j_call: TRBJ2-3
d_call: NA
v_call: TRBV29-1
cdr3_aa: CSTTEPGTDTQYF
cdr3_nt: TGCAGCACGACGGAACCCGGGACAGATACGCAGTATTTT

clone_size: NA
j_call: TRBJ1-1
d_call: NA
v_call: TRBV7-9
cdr3_aa: CASSTSVRAEGDTEAFF
cdr3_nt: TGTGCCAGCAGCACATCTGTTCGGGCGGAGGGGGACACTGAAGCTTTCTTT

clone_size: NA
j_call: TRBJ1-1
d_call: NA
v_call: TRBV5-1
cdr3_aa: CASSTMDADTEAFF
cdr3_nt: TGCGCCAGCAGCACGATGGATGCGGACACTGAAGCTTTCTTT

clone_size: few
j_call: TRBJ2-7
d_call: TRBD1
v_call: TRBV5-1
cdr3_aa: CASSPGDRVNEQYF
cdr3_nt: TGCGCCAGCAGCCCAGGGGACAGGGTGAACGAGCAGTACTTC

clone_size: few
j_call: TRBJ2-7
d_call: NA
v_call: TRBV6-6
cdr3_aa: CASSPLATEQYF
cdr3_nt: TGTGCCAGCAGCCCCTTAGCTACCGAGCAGTACTTC

clone_size: NA
j_call: TRBJ2-3
d_call: NA
v_call: TRBV11-2
cdr3_aa: CASSRNWDTQYF
cdr3_nt: TGTGCCAGCAGCCGGAACTGGGATACGCAGTATTTT

clone_size: few
j_call: TRBJ1-5
d_call: NA
v_call: TRBV20-1
cdr3_aa: CSARPGSLNQPQHF
cdr3_nt: TGCAGTGCTAGACCGGGATCCCTCAATCAGCCCCAGCATTTT

clone_size: few
j_call: TRBJ1-5
d_call: NA
v_call: TRBV6-2/TRBV6-3
cdr3_aa: CASSTLGKGRDQPQHF
cdr3_nt: TGTGCCAGCAGTACCCTCGGTAAAGGGAGGGACCAGCCCCAGCATTTT